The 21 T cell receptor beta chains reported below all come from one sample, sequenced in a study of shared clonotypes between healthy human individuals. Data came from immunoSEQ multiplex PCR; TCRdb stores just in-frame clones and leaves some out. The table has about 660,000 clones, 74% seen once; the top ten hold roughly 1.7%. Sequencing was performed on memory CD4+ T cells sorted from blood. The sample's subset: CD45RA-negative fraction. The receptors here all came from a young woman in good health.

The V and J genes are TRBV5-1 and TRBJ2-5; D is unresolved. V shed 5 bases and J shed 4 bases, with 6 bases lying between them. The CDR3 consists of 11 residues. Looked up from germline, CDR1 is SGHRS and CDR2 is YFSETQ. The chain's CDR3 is CASRATETQYF. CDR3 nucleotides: TGCGCCAGCAGAGCTACAGAGACCCAGTACTTC. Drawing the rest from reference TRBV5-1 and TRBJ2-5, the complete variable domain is KAGVTQTPRYLIKTRGQQVTLSCSPISGHRSVSWYQQTPGQGLQFLFEYFSETQRNKGNFPGRFSGRQFSNSRSEMNVSTLELGDSALYLCASRATETQYFGPGTRLLVL.

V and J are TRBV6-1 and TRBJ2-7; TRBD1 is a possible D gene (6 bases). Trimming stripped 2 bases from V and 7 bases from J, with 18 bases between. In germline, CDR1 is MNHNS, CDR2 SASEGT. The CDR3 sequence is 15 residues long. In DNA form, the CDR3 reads TGTGCCAGCAGTGAAATGTACGGGACAACCAATGAGCAGTACTTC. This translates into CASSEMYGTTNEQYF.

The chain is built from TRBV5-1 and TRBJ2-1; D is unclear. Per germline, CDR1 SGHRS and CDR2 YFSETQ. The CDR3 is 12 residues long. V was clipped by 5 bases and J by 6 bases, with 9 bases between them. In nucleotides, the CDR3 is TGCGCCAGCAGGTATGCCCTCAATGAGCAGTTCTTC. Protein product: CASRYALNEQFF.

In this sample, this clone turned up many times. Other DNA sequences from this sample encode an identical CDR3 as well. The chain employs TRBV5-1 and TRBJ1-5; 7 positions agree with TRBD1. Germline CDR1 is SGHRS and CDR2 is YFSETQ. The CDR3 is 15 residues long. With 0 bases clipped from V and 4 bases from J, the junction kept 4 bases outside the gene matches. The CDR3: CASSLEGTDNQPQHF. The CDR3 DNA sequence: TGCGCCAGCAGCTTGGAGGGGACAGATAATCAGCCCCAGCATTTT.

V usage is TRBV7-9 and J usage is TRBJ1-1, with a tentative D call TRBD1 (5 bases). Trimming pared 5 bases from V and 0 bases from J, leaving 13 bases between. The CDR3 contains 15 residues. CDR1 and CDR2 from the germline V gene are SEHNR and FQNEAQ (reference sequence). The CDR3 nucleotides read TGTGCCAGCAGCGTCTCAGGGAATATGAACACTGAAGCTTTCTTT. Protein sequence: CASSVSGNMNTEAFF.

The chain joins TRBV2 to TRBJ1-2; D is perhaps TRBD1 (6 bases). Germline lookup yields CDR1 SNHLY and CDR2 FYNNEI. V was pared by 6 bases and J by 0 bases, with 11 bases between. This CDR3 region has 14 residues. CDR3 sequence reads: CASSSTGSNYGYTF. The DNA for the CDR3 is TGTGCCAGCAGCTCCACAGGGTCTAACTATGGCTACACCTTC.

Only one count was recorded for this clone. The CDR3 coding sequence is TGTGCCAGTAGTATAACTAGCGGGTCCTACGAGCAGTACTTC. Its protein is CASSITSGSYEQYF. The chain recombines TRBV19 with TRBJ2-5, with 9 bases matching TRBD2. TRBJ2-7 explains the end of the DNA better; the J call may be wrong. This CDR3 comprises 14 residues. Germline V gene sequence: CDR1 LNHDA, CDR2 SQIVND (reference sequence).

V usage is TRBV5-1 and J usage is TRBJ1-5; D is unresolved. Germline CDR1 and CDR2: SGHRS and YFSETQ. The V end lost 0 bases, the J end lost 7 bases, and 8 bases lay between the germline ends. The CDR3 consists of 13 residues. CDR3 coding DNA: TGCGCCAGCAGCTTGGACAGTCTGCAGCCCCAGCATTTT. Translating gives CASSLDSLQPQHF.

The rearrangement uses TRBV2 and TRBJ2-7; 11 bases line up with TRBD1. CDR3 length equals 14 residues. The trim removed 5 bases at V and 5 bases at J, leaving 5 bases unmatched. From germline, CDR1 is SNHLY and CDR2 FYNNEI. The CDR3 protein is CASSSGTGGNEQYF. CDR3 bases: TGTGCCAGCAGTTCCGGGACAGGGGGAAACGAGCAGTACTTC.

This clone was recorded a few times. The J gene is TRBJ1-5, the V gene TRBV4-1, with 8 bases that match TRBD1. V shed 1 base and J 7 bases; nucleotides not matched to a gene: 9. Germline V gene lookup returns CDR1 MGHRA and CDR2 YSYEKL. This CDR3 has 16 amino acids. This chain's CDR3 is CASSQVAGTGKQPQHF. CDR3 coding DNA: TGCGCCAGCAGCCAAGTGGCGGGGACAGGAAAACAGCCCCAGCATTTT.

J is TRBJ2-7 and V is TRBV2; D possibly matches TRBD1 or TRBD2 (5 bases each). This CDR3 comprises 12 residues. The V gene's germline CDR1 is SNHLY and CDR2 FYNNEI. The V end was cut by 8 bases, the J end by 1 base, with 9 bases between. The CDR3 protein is CASWDVSYEQYF. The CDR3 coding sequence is TGTGCCAGCTGGGACGTATCCTACGAGCAGTACTTC.

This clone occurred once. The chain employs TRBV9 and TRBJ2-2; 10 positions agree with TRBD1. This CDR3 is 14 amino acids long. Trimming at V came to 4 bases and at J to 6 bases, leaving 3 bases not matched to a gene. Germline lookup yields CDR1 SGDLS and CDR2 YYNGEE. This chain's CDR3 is CASSRTGGAGELFF. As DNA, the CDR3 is TGTGCCAGCAGCCGGACAGGGGGGGCCGGGGAGCTGTTTTTT.

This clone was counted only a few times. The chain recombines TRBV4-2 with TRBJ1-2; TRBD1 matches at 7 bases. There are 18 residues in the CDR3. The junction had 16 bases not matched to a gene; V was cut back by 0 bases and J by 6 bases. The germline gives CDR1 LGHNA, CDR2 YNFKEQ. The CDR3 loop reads CASSQELPEPRDRNGYTF. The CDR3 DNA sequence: TGTGCCAGCAGCCAAGAATTGCCTGAGCCCCGGGACAGAAATGGCTACACCTTC.

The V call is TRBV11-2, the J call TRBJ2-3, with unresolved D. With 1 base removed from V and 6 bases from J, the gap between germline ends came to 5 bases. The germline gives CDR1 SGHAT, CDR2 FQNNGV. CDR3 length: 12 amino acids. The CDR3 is CASSLVSDTQYF. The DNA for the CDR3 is TGTGCCAGCAGCTTAGTGTCGGATACGCAGTATTTT. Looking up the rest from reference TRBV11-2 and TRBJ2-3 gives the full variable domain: EAGVAQSPRYKIIEKRQSVAFWCNPISGHATLYWYQQILGQGPKLLIQFQNNGVVDDSQLPKDRFSAERLKGVDSTLKIQPAKLEDSAVYLCASSLVSDTQYFGPGTRLTVL.

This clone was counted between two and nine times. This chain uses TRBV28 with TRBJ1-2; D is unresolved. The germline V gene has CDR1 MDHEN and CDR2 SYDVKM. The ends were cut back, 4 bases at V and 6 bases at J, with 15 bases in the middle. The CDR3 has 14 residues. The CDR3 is CASSSIQAYDGYTF. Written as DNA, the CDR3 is TGTGCCAGCAGTTCTATCCAGGCTTACGATGGCTACACCTTC.

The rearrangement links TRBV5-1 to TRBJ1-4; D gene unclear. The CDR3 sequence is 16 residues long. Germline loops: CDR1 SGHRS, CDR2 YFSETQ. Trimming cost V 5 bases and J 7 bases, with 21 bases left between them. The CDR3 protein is CASRGINQFGSEKLFF. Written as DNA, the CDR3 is TGCGCCAGCAGAGGCATTAATCAATTCGGTTCTGAAAAACTGTTTTTT.

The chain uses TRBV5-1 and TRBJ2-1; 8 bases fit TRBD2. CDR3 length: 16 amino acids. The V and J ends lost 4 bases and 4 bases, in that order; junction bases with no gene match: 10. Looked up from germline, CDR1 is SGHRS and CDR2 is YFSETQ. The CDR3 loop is CASSPSPSGPYNEQFF. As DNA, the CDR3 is TGCGCCAGCAGCCCAAGTCCTAGCGGGCCTTACAATGAGCAGTTCTTC.

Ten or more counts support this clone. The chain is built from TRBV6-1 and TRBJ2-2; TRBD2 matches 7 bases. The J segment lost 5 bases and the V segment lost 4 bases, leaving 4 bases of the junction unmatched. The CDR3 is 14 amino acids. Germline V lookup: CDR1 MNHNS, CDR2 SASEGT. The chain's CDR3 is CASSAAGVTGELFF. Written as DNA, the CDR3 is TGTGCCAGCAGTGCTGCGGGAGTAACCGGGGAGCTGTTTTTT.

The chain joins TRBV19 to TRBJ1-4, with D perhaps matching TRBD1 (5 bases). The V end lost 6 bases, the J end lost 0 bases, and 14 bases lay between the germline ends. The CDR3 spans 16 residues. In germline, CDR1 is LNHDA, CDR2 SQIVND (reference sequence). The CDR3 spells CASSGGRTTTNEKLFF. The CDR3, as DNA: TGTGCCAGTAGCGGAGGGAGGACAACAACTAATGAAAAACTGTTTTTT.

The CDR3, as DNA: TGTGCCAGTCATCAAGGGGCAGCCGGGAATGAAAAACTGTTTTTT. Amino acids: CASHQGAAGNEKLFF. V gene TRBV28 combines with J gene TRBJ1-4; D is possibly TRBD1 (5 bases). The CDR3 covers 15 residues. V was pared by 9 bases and J by 5 bases, with 19 bases between. Germline V CDR1 and CDR2: MDHEN, SYDVKM. The entire variable domain, with the rest obtained from reference TRBV28 and TRBJ1-4, is as follows: DVKVTQSSRYLVKRTGEKVFLECVQDMDHENMFWYRQDPGLGLRLIYFSYDVKMKEKGDIPEGYSVSREKKERFSLILESASTNQTSMYLCASHQGAAGNEKLFFGSGTQLSVL.

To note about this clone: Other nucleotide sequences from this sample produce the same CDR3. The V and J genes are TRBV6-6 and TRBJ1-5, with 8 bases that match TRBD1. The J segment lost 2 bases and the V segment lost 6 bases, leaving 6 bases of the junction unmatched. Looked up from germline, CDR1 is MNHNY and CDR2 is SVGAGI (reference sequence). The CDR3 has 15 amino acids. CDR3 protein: CASSSGGEGNQPQHF. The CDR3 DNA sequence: TGTGCCAGCAGCTCAGGGGGCGAGGGCAATCAGCCCCAGCATTTT.